This TCR beta chain originates from a study of beta chain features in type 1 diabetes. Germline CDR1 MDHEN, CDR2 SYDVKM. The CDR3 length is 15 residues. Deletions cut 5 bases from V and 3 bases from J, with 16 bases between. Notes on the study in general: TCRB CDR3 length was moderately but significantly reduced in all four CD4+ subsets of Type 1 diabetes patients.

About this clone: Its antigen is as yet unknown.

cDNA synthesis used the whole RNA isolate, giving expressed TCRB sequences. Clones were read by immunoSEQ multiplex PCR, and TCRdb kept only the in-frame ones, dropping some. The repertoire consists of a few hundred thousand clones, with approximately 20% occurring once and the leading ten covering 0.028%. This receptor was identified in a woman aged 40 to 50 with type 1 diabetes. This chain uses TRBV28 with TRBJ1-1, with TRBD1 as a possible D gene (5 bases). Source material: naive CD4+ T cells from blood. The CDR3 protein is CASSTPGREDTEAFF. CDR3 in DNA: TGTGCCAGCAGTACACCCGGCAGGGAGGACACTGAAGCTTTCTTT. The complete variable domain, with remaining parts taken from reference TRBV28 and TRBJ1-1, reads DVKVTQSSRYLVKRTGEKVFLECVQDMDHENMFWYRQDPGLGLRLIYFSYDVKMKEKGDIPEGYSVSREKKERFSLILESASTNQTSMYLCASSTPGREDTEAFFGQGTRLTVV.